A single sample is the source of the 27 T cell receptor beta chains below, sequenced in a study of early T cells in non-severe SARS-CoV-2 infection. TCRdb independently ran MiXCR on the 5' RACE reads; one entry per CDR3 protein. This table holds 20,000 to 25,000 distinct CDR3 sequences, about 5.6% found once. Material: whole blood. The receptors shown here come from an adult who was a healthcare worker with PCR-confirmed SARS-CoV-2 infection or an uninfected control (not recorded which).

This clonotype showed up just a few times. The chain employs TRBV24-1 and TRBJ2-1, with D perhaps TRBD2 (7 bases). CDR1 KGHDR and CDR2 SFDVKD come from the germline V gene. The CDR3 covers 18 residues. Trimming removed 2 bases from V and 2 bases from J, with 18 bases in between. The CDR3 spells CATSDSIRGGSAYNEQFF. DNA of the CDR3: TGTGCCACCAGTGATTCGATAAGGGGGGGTTCCGCCTACAATGAGCAGTTCTTC.

This clonotype was recorded at least ten times. This chain joins TRBV5-5 and TRBJ2-1, with 7 bases lining up with TRBD1. Trimming cost V 3 bases and J 4 bases; bases outside gene matches: 7. CDR3 length: 15 amino acids. Germline assignment: CDR1 SGHKS and CDR2 YYEKEE (reference sequence). The CDR3 DNA sequence: TGTGCCAGCAGCTGGGACAGTGGCCTTTACAATGAGCAGTTCTTC. Translation: CASSWDSGLYNEQFF.

The sample holds many counts of this clonotype. One junction end disagrees with the germline gene, perhaps due to a read error. The V gene is TRBV6-1, the J gene TRBJ1-2; no clear D gene. This CDR3 contains 11 residues. Per germline, CDR1 MNHNS and CDR2 SASEGT. The CDR3 region has the DNA TGTGCCAGCAGTGAAGGGCCACTACAGTTGTTC. Amino acids: CASSEGPLQLF.

This clonotype was observed a few times. V usage is TRBV6-2 or TRBV6-3 and J usage is TRBJ2-7; D perhaps matches TRBD1 (6 bases). Germline-derived CDR1 and CDR2 are MNHEY and SVGEGT. V lost 5 bases and J lost 5, with 19 bases in between. The CDR3 runs to 15 residues. The CDR3 region is CASSRPTGTRNEQYF. The CDR3 nucleotides read TGTGCCAGCAGTCGCCCCACCGGGACACGGAACGAGCAGTACTTC.

The chain has TRBV12-3 or TRBV12-4 and TRBJ2-1; 8 nucleotides match TRBD1. The V segment lost 3 bases and the J segment 7 bases; nucleotides outside the gene matches: 8. The CDR3 contains 15 residues. In nucleotides, the CDR3 is TGTGCCAGCAGTTTCCGGACAGGGCTGGGGAATGAGCAGTTCTTC. This sequence encodes CASSFRTGLGNEQFF.

This sequence joins TRBV12-3 or TRBV12-4 and TRBJ1-2, with D unclear. Trimming cost V 3 bases and J 1 base, with 9 bases left between them. The CDR3 sequence is 14 residues long. The CDR3 loop reads CASSFNRLNYGYTF. The CDR3 DNA reads as TGTGCCAGCAGTTTTAACAGACTTAACTATGGCTACACCTTC.

This clonotype came up many times. The gene calls are TRBV27 and TRBJ2-1; D is undetermined. Trimming took 3 bases from V and 4 from J, leaving 13 bases between them. Germline CDR1 reads MNHEY; CDR2 reads SMNVEV (reference sequence). CDR3 size: 15 residues. CDR3 in DNA: TGTGCCAGCAGTTTGTTAAGCCCTAGGTACAATGAGCAGTTCTTC. It codes for CASSLLSPRYNEQFF.

This clonotype has at least ten counts. The chain links TRBV6-5 to TRBJ2-7; D gene unclear. This CDR3 region has 15 residues. V dropped 0 bases and J dropped 2 bases, with 11 bases sitting between them. From germline, CDR1 is MNHEY and CDR2 SVGAGI. The CDR3 nucleotides are TGTGCCAGCAGTTACTCTTTCGTGGAGCCCTACGAGCAGTACTTC. Amino acid sequence: CASSYSFVEPYEQYF.

Many counts were recorded for this clonotype. The V gene is TRBV12-5, the J gene TRBJ2-7, with 8 bases matching TRBD1. This CDR3 contains 18 residues. The J segment lost 2 bases and the V segment lost 1 base, leaving 13 bases of the junction unmatched. Looked up from germline, CDR1 is LGHNT and CDR2 is FRNRAP. In nucleotides, the CDR3 is TGTGCTAGTGGTTTGGCCGCCTCTGGACAGGGAGTCCCCTACGAGCAGTACGTC. The encoded protein is CASGLAASGQGVPYEQYV.

There are a few counts of this clonotype. The rearrangement joins TRBV18 to TRBJ2-1; D uncertain. V was clipped by 3 bases and J by 0 bases, with 9 bases between them. Looked up from germline, CDR1 is KGHSH and CDR2 is LQKENI. The CDR3 is made up of 15 amino acids. This CDR3 is CASSPFSSSYNEQFF. In DNA form, the CDR3 reads TGTGCCAGCTCACCTTTCTCGAGCTCCTACAATGAGCAGTTCTTC.

This clonotype was recorded many times. The rearrangement joins TRBV28 to TRBJ2-1; D is uncertain. The germline V and J ends were trimmed by 2 bases and 7 bases, with 15 bases remaining between them. Germline V CDR1 and CDR2: MDHEN, SYDVKM. This CDR3 contains 15 residues. The CDR3 loop is CASSLLRPSENEQFF. The CDR3 DNA reads TGTGCCAGCAGTTTACTCAGACCCTCGGAAAATGAGCAGTTCTTC.

The chain recombines TRBV4-1 with TRBJ1-1; tentatively, D is TRBD1 (5 bases). Between the trimmed V and J ends, which lost 0 bases and 1 base, there was a span of 9 bases. Per the germline V gene, CDR1 is MGHRA and CDR2 is YSYEKL. The CDR3 sequence is 15 residues long. The CDR3 DNA reads as TGCGCCAGCAGCCAAGATCAGGGAAAGAACACTGAAGCTTTCTTT. Protein product: CASSQDQGKNTEAFF.

This clonotype came up many times. V is TRBV11-2 and J is TRBJ1-4; D is possibly TRBD1 (5 bases). Germline CDR1 and CDR2: SGHAT and FQNNGV. V was shortened by 1 base and J by 1 base, with 7 bases between the two germline ends. This CDR3 contains 15 residues. The CDR3 DNA is TGTGCCAGCAGCTTAGTCGGGGGAACTAATGAAAAACTGTTTTTT. It yields the protein CASSLVGGTNEKLFF.

This clonotype showed up many times. The rearrangement links TRBV20-1 to TRBJ2-3; D is unclear. Between the trimmed V and J ends, which lost 4 bases and 0 bases, there was a span of 14 bases. The CDR3 is 15 residues long. CDR1 is DFQATT, CDR2 SNEGSKA, per germline (reference sequence). The CDR3 coding sequence is TGCAGTGCTACCCCGAAATTGGTCAGCACAGATACGCAGTATTTT. Translated: CSATPKLVSTDTQYF.

This clonotype has ten or more counts. The chain is built from TRBV9 and TRBJ2-1; D is undetermined. The CDR3 is 15 residues long. Germline loops: CDR1 SGDLS, CDR2 YYNGEE. Trimming cost V 3 bases and J 4 bases, with 14 bases left between them. CDR3 DNA: TGTGCCAGCAGCGCTGTCACGGCCGGGTACAATGAGCAGTTCTTC. Its protein is CASSAVTAGYNEQFF. The variable domain in full, with the rest retrieved from reference TRBV9 and TRBJ2-1, is DSGVTQTPKHLITATGQRVTLRCSPRSGDLSVYWYQQSLDQGLQFLIQYYNGEERAKGNILERFSAQQFPDLHSELNLSSLELGDSALYFCASSAVTAGYNEQFFGPGTRLTVL.

This clonotype was seen repeatedly, ten times or more. The chain has TRBV10-3 and TRBJ1-2; D ambiguous. The ends were cut back, 7 bases at V and 2 bases at J, with 8 bases in the middle. Per the germline V gene, CDR1 is ENHRY and CDR2 is SYGVKD. The CDR3 runs 12 residues. The CDR3 DNA is TGTGCCATCAATAAGGGAAACTATGGCTACACCTTC. Encoded protein: CAINKGNYGYTF.

This clonotype was detected ten times or more. The chain joins TRBV15 to TRBJ2-1; D possibly corresponds to TRBD2 (6 bases). Germline V gives CDR1 LNHNV, CDR2 YYDKDF (reference sequence). Trimming removed 6 bases at V and 3 bases at J, with 12 bases between. The CDR3 contains 14 residues. The chain's CDR3 is CATRGGINYNEQFF. Written as DNA, the CDR3 is TGTGCCACCAGGGGCGGGATTAACTACAATGAGCAGTTCTTC.

This clonotype was observed a few times. The chain uses TRBV7-8 and TRBJ2-5, with D unresolved. The germline CDR1 and CDR2 sequences are SGHVS and FQNEAQ. The CDR3 sequence is 14 residues long. Trimming removed 1 base from V and 5 bases from J, with 11 bases in between. The CDR3 bases are TGTGCCAGCAGCTTAGTGGGCAGGCTGGAGACCCAGTACTTC. This gives the protein CASSLVGRLETQYF.

This clonotype was counted ten times or more. The chain joins TRBV6-5 to TRBJ1-6, with a possible D match to TRBD1 (6 bases). CDR3 length: 16 amino acids. The germline V gene has CDR1 MNHEY and CDR2 SVGAGI. Trimming pared 0 bases from V and 5 bases from J, leaving 11 bases between. CDR3 loop: CASSYSGQTNNSPLHF. In nucleotides, the CDR3 is TGTGCCAGCAGTTACTCCGGACAGACAAATAATTCACCCCTCCACTTT.

This clonotype was found many times. The chain carries TRBV14 and TRBJ2-7; 14 bases match TRBD2. CDR3 length equals 15 residues. J gave up 6 bases and V 5 bases, and 6 bases lay outside the gene matches. From germline, CDR1 is SGHDN and CDR2 FVKESK. For the CDR3, the DNA is TGTGCCAGCAGCAAGACTAGCGGGAGGGTAGGCGAGCAGTACTTC. Residues: CASSKTSGRVGEQYF. Full variable domain (rest looked up from reference TRBV14 and TRBJ2-7): EAGVTQFPSHSVIEKGQTVTLRCDPISGHDNLYWYRRVMGKEIKFLLHFVKESKQDESGMPNNRFLAERTGGTYSTLKVQPAELEDSGVYFCASSKTSGRVGEQYFGPGTRLTVT.

This clonotype was counted at least ten times. The chain is built from TRBV11-2 and TRBJ2-3, with D possibly being TRBD1 (5 bases). CDR3 length: 15 residues. The V end lost 1 base, the J end lost 3 bases, and 11 bases lay between the germline ends. Per germline, CDR1 SGHAT and CDR2 FQNNGV. The CDR3 DNA sequence: TGTGCCAGCAGCTTAGTGGGGCTAGTTACAGATACGCAGTATTTT. Encoded protein: CASSLVGLVTDTQYF.

This clonotype was observed many times. The gene calls are TRBV19 and TRBJ1-2; possibly TRBD1 for D (6 bases). The CDR3 is made up of 14 amino acids. V was pared by 5 bases and J by 2 bases, with 12 bases between. Germline V lookup: CDR1 LNHDA, CDR2 SQIVND (reference sequence). CDR3 nucleotides: TGTGCCAGTAGTTTAGGGGGTGGAAACTATGGCTACACCTTC. Protein product: CASSLGGGNYGYTF. Full variable domain (rest looked up from reference TRBV19 and TRBJ1-2): DGGITQSPKYLFRKEGQNVTLSCEQNLNHDAMYWYRQDPGQGLRLIYYSQIVNDFQKGDIAEGYSVSREKKESFPLTVTSAQKNPTAFYLCASSLGGGNYGYTFGSGTRLTVV.

The table lists this clonotype with many counts. J is TRBJ2-5 and V is TRBV25-1; 8 bases map to TRBD1. The CDR3 runs 20 residues. The V gene end was trimmed by 3 bases and the J gene end by 1 base; junction bases not matched to a gene: 19. The germline V gene encodes CDR1 MGHDK and CDR2 SYGVNS. The CDR3 DNA follows: TGTGCCAGCAGTGATTCTTGGGACAGGTCCTTCCTCACACGCCAAGAGACCCAGTACTTC. It encodes CASSDSWDRSFLTRQETQYF.

This clonotype was found many times. The chain has TRBV30 and TRBJ2-3, with a weak D call TRBD1 (5 bases). Germline CDR1 is GTSNPN and CDR2 is SVGIG (reference sequence). The CDR3 consists of 19 residues. Trimming took 4 bases from V and 0 from J, leaving 26 bases between them. CDR3 nucleotide sequence: TGTGCCTGGATCCCCCGGTGTCCCTCGACAGCCCCTAGCACAGATACGCAGTATTTT. This codes for CAWIPRCPSTAPSTDTQYF.

There are many counts of this clonotype. The CDR3 coding sequence is TGTGCCACCCGACAGGGGGAGCAGCCCCAGCATTTT. Its translation: CATRQGEQPQHF. The chain is built from TRBV15 and TRBJ1-5; 9 nucleotides agree with TRBD1. J lost 7 bases, V lost 8 bases, and 3 bases had no gene match. Per the germline V gene, CDR1 is LNHNV and CDR2 is YYDKDF (reference sequence). There are 12 residues in the CDR3.

The chain joins TRBV19 to TRBJ2-7; D is unresolved. Per the germline V gene, CDR1 is LNHDA and CDR2 is SQIVND (reference sequence). The CDR3 spans 15 residues. V was clipped by 5 bases and J by 3 bases, with 17 bases between them. CDR3: CASSETGSLFYEQYF. The DNA of the CDR3 is TGTGCCAGTAGTGAGACCGGCTCCCTCTTCTACGAGCAGTACTTC.

The table lists this clonotype with many counts. The chain links TRBV24-1 to TRBJ2-1; no firm D call. Germline CDR1 KGHDR, CDR2 SFDVKD. This CDR3 is 15 amino acids long. The V and J ends lost 0 bases and 7 bases respectively, with 12 bases between them. DNA for the CDR3: TGTGCCACCAGTGATTTGGGGGAAAGAAGAAATGAGCAGTTCTTC. As protein: CATSDLGERRNEQFF.